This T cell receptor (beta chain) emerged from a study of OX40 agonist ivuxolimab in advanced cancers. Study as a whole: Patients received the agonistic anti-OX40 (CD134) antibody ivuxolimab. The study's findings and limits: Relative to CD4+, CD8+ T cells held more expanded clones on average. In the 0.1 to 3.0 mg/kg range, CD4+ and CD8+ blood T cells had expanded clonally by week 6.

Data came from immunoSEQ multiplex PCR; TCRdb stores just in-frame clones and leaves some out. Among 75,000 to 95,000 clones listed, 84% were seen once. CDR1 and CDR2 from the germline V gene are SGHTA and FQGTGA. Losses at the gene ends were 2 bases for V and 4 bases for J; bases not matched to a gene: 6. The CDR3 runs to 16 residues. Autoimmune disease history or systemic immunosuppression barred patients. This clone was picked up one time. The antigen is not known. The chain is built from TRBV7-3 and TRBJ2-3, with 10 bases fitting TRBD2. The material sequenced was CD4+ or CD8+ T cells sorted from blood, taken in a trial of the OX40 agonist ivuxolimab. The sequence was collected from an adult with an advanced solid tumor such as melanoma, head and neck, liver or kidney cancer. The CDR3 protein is CASSLFSSGSADTQYF. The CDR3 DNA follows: TGTGCCAGCAGCTTATTTTCTAGCGGGAGCGCAGATACGCAGTATTTT.